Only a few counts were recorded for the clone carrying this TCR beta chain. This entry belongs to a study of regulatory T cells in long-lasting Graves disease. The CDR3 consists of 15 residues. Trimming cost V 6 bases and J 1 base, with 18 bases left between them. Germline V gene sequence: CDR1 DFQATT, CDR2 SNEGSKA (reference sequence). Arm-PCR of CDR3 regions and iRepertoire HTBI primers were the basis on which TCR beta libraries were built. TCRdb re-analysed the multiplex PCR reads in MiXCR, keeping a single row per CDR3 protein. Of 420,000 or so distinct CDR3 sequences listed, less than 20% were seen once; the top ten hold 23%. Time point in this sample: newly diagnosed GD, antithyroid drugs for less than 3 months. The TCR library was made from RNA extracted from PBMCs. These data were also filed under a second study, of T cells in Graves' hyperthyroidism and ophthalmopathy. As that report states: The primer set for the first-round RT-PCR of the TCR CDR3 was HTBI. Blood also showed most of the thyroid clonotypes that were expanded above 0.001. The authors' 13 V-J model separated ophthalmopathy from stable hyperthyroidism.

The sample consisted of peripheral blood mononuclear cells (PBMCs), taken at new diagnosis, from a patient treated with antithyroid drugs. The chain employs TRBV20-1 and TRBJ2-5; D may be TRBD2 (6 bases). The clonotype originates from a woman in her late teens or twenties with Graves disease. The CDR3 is CSAKEGLATQETQYF. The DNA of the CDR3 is TGCAGTGCGAAAGAGGGGCTAGCGACCCAAGAGACCCAGTACTTC.